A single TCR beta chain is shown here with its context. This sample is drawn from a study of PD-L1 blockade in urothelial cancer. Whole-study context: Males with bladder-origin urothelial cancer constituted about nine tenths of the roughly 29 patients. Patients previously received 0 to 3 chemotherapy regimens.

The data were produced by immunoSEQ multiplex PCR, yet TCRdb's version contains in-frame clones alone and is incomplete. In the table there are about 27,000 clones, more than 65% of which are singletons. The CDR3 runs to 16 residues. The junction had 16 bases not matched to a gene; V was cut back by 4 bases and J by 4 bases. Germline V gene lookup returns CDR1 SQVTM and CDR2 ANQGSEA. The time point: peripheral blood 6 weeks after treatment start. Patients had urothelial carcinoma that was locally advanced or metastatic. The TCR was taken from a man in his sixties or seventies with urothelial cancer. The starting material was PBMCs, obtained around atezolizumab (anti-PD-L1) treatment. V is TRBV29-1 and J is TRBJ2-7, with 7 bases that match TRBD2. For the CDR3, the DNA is TGCAGCGTTGTGGGGTCAACAGCGGGAATGGTATACGAGCAGTACTTC. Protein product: CSVVGSTAGMVYEQYF.